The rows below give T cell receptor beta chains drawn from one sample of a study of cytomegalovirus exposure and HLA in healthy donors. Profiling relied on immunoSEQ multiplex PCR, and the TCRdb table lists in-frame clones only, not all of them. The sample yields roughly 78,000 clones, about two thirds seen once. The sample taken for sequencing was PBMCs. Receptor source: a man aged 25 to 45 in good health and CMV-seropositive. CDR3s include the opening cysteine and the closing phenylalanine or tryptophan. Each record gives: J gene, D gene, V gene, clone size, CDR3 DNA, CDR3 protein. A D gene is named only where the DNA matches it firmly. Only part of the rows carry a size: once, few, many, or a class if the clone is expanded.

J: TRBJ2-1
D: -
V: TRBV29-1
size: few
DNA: TGCAGCGCTGGTTGGCCCCTAGGGGGGGCGAATGAGCAGTTCTTC
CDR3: CSAGWPLGGANEQFF

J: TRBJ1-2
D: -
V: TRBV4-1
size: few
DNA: TGCGCCAGCAGCCAAGAATCCCAGAGAGGCGGCTACACCTTC
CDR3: CASSQESQRGGYTF

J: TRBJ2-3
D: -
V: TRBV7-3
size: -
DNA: TGTGCCAGCAGCCTCCCGGGGGAGGCTACGCAGTATTTT
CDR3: CASSLPGEATQYF

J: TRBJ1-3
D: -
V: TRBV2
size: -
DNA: TGTGCCAGCAGGGACAAATACTACTCTGGAAACACCATATATTTT
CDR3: CASRDKYYSGNTIYF

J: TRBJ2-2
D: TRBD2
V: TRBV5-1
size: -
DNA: TGCGCCAGCAGCACCGGACTAGACACCGGGGAGCTGTTTTTT
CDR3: CASSTGLDTGELFF

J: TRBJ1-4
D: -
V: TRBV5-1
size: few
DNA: TGCGCCAGCAGCTTGGCCTGGCAAACTAATGAAAAACTGTTTTTT
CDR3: CASSLAWQTNEKLFF

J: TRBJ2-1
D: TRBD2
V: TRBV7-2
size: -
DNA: TGTGCCAGCAGCTTCACGGGACTAGCGGGGGGGACCCCCTACAATGAGCAGTTCTTC
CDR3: CASSFTGLAGGTPYNEQFF

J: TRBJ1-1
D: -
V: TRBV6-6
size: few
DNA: TGTGCCAGCAGACCCCCCCGGGGTGAAAACACTGAAGCTTTCTTT
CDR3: CASRPPRGENTEAFF

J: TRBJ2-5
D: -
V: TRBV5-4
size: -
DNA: TGTGCCAGCAGCACGTCAACGGCGGGGACCCAGTACTTC
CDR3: CASSTSTAGTQYF

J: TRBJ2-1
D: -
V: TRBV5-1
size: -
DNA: TGCGCCAGCAGCTCGCCCGGACAGCCTGAGGAGCAGTTCTTC
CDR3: CASSSPGQPEEQFF

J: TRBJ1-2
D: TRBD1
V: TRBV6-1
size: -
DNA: TGTGCCAGCAGTGAAAATGCAGGGGGCAAGTACACCTTC
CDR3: CASSENAGGKYTF

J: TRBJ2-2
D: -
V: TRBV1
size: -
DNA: TGCACCAGCAGCCAAGATCTTTCGCAGGGTATTGACACCGGGGAGCTGTTTTTT
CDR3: CTSSQDLSQGIDTGELFF

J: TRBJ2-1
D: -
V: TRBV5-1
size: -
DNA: TGCGCCAGCAGCTTGGACCAGGGTTCCAATGAGCAGTTCTTC
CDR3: CASSLDQGSNEQFF

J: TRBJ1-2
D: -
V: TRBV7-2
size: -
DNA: TGTGCCAGCAGCTTATCGCAGGGTTCAGCCTTGGGCGGCTACTATGGCTACACCTTC
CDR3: CASSLSQGSALGGYYGYTF

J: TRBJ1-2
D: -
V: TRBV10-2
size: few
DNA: TGCGCCAGCAGTGCTTGGGGGAGGGATGGCTACACCTTC
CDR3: CASSAWGRDGYTF

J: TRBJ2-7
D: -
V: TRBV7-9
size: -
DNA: TGTGCCAGCAGCTTAGGCAGAGGAGGGTCTCTCTACGAGCAGTACTTC
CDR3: CASSLGRGGSLYEQYF

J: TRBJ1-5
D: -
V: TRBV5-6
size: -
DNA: TGTGCCAGCACCAAGACAGGTTCGGGCAATCAGCCCCAGCATTTT
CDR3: CASTKTGSGNQPQHF

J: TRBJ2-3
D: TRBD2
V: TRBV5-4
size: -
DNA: TGTGCCAGCAGCTCGGGACTAGCTGGCACAGATACGCAGTATTTT
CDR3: CASSSGLAGTDTQYF

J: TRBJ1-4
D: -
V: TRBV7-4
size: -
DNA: TGTGCCAGCAGCCCCGAGGGCGAAAAACTGTTTTTT
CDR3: CASSPEGEKLFF

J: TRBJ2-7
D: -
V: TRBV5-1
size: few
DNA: TGCGCCAGCAGCTTGGGTGACTACGCCCGCGAGCAGTACTTC
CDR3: CASSLGDYAREQYF

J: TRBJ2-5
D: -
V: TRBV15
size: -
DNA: TGTGCCACCAGCAGAGCCGGCGCGAGGGAGACCCAGTACTTC
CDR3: CATSRAGARETQYF

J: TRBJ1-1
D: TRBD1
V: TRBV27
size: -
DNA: TGTGCCAGCAGGCCAGGACAGGGGTGGACTGAAGCTTTCTTT
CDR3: CASRPGQGWTEAFF

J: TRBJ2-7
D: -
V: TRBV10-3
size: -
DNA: TGTGCCATCAGTCCCGGGACTCAACCCTACGAGCAGTACTTC
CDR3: CAISPGTQPYEQYF